This T cell receptor beta chain was recovered during a study of T cells in Graves' hyperthyroidism and ophthalmopathy (dated by TCRdb to about 2019). With respect to the entire study: Peripheral blood was collected at initial diagnosis, before any treatment. To identify distinguishing TCR V-J signatures, a discovery cohort of 90 to 100 patients was used, comprising 43 with Graves' ophthalmopathy and some 60 with stable Graves' hyperthyroidism. After blood sampling, hyperthyroidism patients were treated with methimazole at a starting dose of 30 mg daily, and ophthalmopathy patients were treated with high-dose intravenous methylprednisolone. TCR Vbeta CDR3 sequencing of 140 or so peripheral blood samples (under 45 ophthalmopathy, about 74 hyperthyroidism and 17 progressor patients) is reported in the paper. An independent validation cohort of under 20 hyperthyroidism patients and over 15 patients who later progressed to ophthalmopathy tested prospective prediction of ophthalmopathy. The 75 to 100 discovery patients were randomly divided into training and test sets at a 7:3 ratio. In addition, the study compared T-cell repertoires in thyroid tissue and in blood from about six Graves' hyperthyroidism patients. The paper's findings and limits, for the study overall: Most expanded thyroid clonotypes (frequency above 0.001) were also found in blood, which suggests that blood repertoires may mirror thyroid immune responses. In validation, progression to ophthalmopathy was predicted by the model with 55% to 71% sensitivity and roughly 76% specificity, a median of about 6 months before onset. In cross-validation, a model built on a 13 V-J signature told ophthalmopathy apart from stable hyperthyroidism with about 90% sensitivity and roughly 81% specificity, and in testing the same model reached 80%/75%. No statistical method was used to fix the sample size in advance, and group allocation was not hidden from the investigators.

Worth noting for this clonotype: Its antigen target is currently unknown. No per-base quality is available; no much larger clone lies one base away.

TCR beta CDR3 regions were amplified from RNA transcripts. The first round of RT-PCR for the TCR CDR3 was performed with the HTBI primer set and the Qiagen OneStep RT-PCR kit. Libraries were constructed in a second round of multiplex PCR, after which size selection and purification were carried out. Libraries were sequenced paired-end with 100 bp reads on an Illumina HiSeq2000. Per the authors' processing: SOAPnuke was used to process the raw data, throwing out any read that contained adapters or uncalled bases, had a mean Phred below 15, or lacked an exact constant-primer or identifier match. COPE v1.2.5 was used to merge high-quality paired reads, and clonotypes were defined as unique nucleotide sequences. MiTCR v1.1 was used to align the clonotypes against IMGT TRBV, TRBD and TRBJ reference segments. Only V-J combinations with frequency above 0.0001, covering roughly 99% of repertoires, were analysed. A TCS score was defined as the ratio between F50 (clonal expansion) and ExV (chaos), using BLOSUM62-based TCRdist between CDR3 peptides within each V-J. Welch's t-statistics and random forest reduced fewer than 600 V-J features to under 15, which were used in a naive Bayes classifier (R e1071). Through fastp at Q25 and MiXCR, TCRdb rebuilt clones from the public reads, retaining in-frame beta chains. Each CDR3 protein gets just one entry, which takes the most common genes and DNA from the rows behind it. The V and J calls shown here were made by TCRdb, not taken from the authors' results. The sample table contains more than 300,000 distinct CDR3 sequences; only one count was recorded for roughly an eighth of them. Jointly, the top ten make up around 9.2% of the sample.

Graves' hyperthyroidism was defined as stable when no progression to ophthalmopathy occurred over 18 months of follow-up. Hyperthyroidism patients were newly diagnosed, had a disease duration of under 2 months, and were aged 18 to 65 years. The study excluded patients with uncontrolled infections, other autoimmune diseases, pregnancy or lactation. Clinical symptoms, serum thyroxine and TRAb, thyroid ultrasound, and orbital computed tomography formed the basis for the diagnoses. PBMCs were separated from about 10 ml of fresh peripheral blood using Ficoll-Paque density gradient centrifugation. Trizol reagent was used to extract total RNA, and RNA quality was then checked on an Agilent 2100 Bioanalyzer. Trimming costs V 0 bases and J 6 bases, and their ends lie 7 bases apart. The germline V gene sets CDR1 to SGHRS and CDR2 to YFSETQ. Including cysteine and phenylalanine, the CDR3 has 13 amino acids. The DNA shown is the 39-base CDR3, in frame from base 1.

The sequence is built from TRBV5-1 and TRBJ2-1, with an unclear D gene assignment. The source is a young woman with Graves' hyperthyroidism. The sample comprised blood. The nucleotide sequence is TGCGCCAGCAGCTTGGAGGTTTGCAATGAGCAGTTCTTC. Translated, it gives CASSLEVCNEQFF.